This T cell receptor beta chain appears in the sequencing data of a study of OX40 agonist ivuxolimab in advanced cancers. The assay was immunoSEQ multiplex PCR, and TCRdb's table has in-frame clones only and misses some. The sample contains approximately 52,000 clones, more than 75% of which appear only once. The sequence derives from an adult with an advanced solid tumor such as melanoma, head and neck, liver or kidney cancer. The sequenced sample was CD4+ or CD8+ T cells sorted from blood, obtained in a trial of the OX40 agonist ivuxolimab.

The CDR3 here is CASSLRDRGVQPQHF. The CDR3 coding sequence is TGCGCCAGCAGCCTGCGGGACAGAGGCGTACAGCCCCAGCATTTT. The gene calls are TRBV4-1 and TRBJ1-5, with 7 bases matching TRBD1. This CDR3 spans 15 amino acids. Unmatched junction bases numbered 10, after V lost 4 bases and J lost 7 bases. Germline CDR1 is MGHRA and CDR2 is YSYEKL.